These 10 T cell receptor beta chains were all obtained from the same sample, sequenced in a study of beta chain features in type 1 diabetes. The investigators reverse transcribed all of the isolated RNA, so they sequenced expressed TCRB transcripts. Repertoires were generated with immunoSEQ multiplex PCR, while TCRdb's copy carries only in-frame clones and drops some. The data show 130,000 or so clones, roughly 10% seen once. The sample was central memory CD4+ T cells from blood. The receptors were gathered from a woman in her thirties or forties in good health.

This clone was counted a few times. The chain joins TRBV29-1 to TRBJ2-5, with TRBD2 matching 9 bases. The CDR3 extends over 17 amino acids. Looked up from germline, CDR1 is SQVTM and CDR2 is ANQGSEA. The V gene end was trimmed by 7 bases and the J gene end by 5 bases; junction bases not matched to a gene: 20. The CDR3 spells CSGGPGGGGTTRETQYF. CDR3 nucleotide sequence: TGCAGCGGGGGCCCGGGCGGGGGGGGAACGACCCGGGAGACCCAGTACTTC.

The CDR3 DNA reads as TGCGCCAGCAGCCAAGCCAGTTCAGGCTCTGGGGCCAACGTCCTGACTTTC. Encoded protein: CASSQASSGSGANVLTF. The chain recombines TRBV4-1 with TRBJ2-6; D not certain. CDR3 length: 17 residues. Per germline, CDR1 MGHRA and CDR2 YSYEKL. Trimming cost V 1 base and J 0 bases, with 10 bases left between them.

In this sample, this clone turned up many times. The J gene is TRBJ2-3, the V gene TRBV7-9; 13 bases map to TRBD2. V shed 4 bases, J shed 2 bases, and the junction held 3 bases outside the gene matches. The CDR3 length is 16 residues. Germline V lookup: CDR1 SEHNR, CDR2 FQNEAQ (reference sequence). CDR3 sequence: CASSSGLAGPTDTQYF. The CDR3 DNA follows: TGTGCCAGCAGCTCGGGACTAGCGGGACCCACAGATACGCAGTATTTT.

The rearrangement links TRBV7-9 to TRBJ1-2, with D perhaps matching TRBD1 (6 bases). Germline V gene sequence: CDR1 SEHNR, CDR2 FQNEAQ (reference sequence). V was clipped by 4 bases and J by 8 bases, with 17 bases between them. The CDR3 runs to 14 residues. The CDR3 loop is CASSSGHPGGGYTF. CDR3 bases: TGTGCCAGCAGCTCGGGACATCCCGGAGGAGGCTACACCTTC.

Worth noting for this clone: At one end the junction does not follow the germline gene, possibly because of a read error. The rearrangement uses TRBV6-1 and TRBJ2-7, with 9 positions matching TRBD1. CDR3 size: 15 residues. Germline V gives CDR1 MNHNS, CDR2 SASEGT. CDR3 amino acids: CASSEGGQGSHEQYF. CDR3 sequence (DNA): TGTGCCAGCAGTGAAGGGGGACAGGGCTCCCACGAGCAGTACTTC.

This clone appeared a few times. The gene calls are TRBV7-2 and TRBJ1-5; D possibly corresponds to TRBD1 (5 bases). Germline CDR1 SGHTA, CDR2 FQGNSA. CDR3 size: 14 residues. Trimming cost V 1 base and J 4 bases, with 8 bases left between them. CDR3 sequence (DNA): TGTGCCAGCAGCTTAGGACAGCCAAATCAGCCCCAGCATTTT. It is translated as CASSLGQPNQPQHF.

This rearrangement joins TRBV7-9 to TRBJ1-2, with TRBD1 matching over 10 bases. Germline CDR1 is SEHNR and CDR2 is FQNEAQ (reference sequence). The CDR3 has 15 residues. After removal of 2 bases from V and 7 bases from J, the junction contained 7 bases not matched to a gene. CDR3 bases: TGTGCCAGCAGCTTATCCGACAGGGGGCTTGGTGGCTACACCTTC. Protein product: CASSLSDRGLGGYTF.

This clone showed up many times. The chain joins TRBV29-1 to TRBJ1-2; TRBD1 matches at 8 bases. The germline V gene has CDR1 SQVTM and CDR2 ANQGSEA. The CDR3 extends over 13 amino acids. V shed 4 bases, J shed 4 bases, and the junction held 5 bases outside the gene matches. The CDR3 here is CSVGTGKTYGYTF. The CDR3 DNA reads TGCAGCGTTGGGACAGGGAAAACCTATGGCTACACCTTC. The variable domain in full, with the rest retrieved from reference TRBV29-1 and TRBJ1-2, is SAVISQKPSRDICQRGTSLTIQCQVDSQVTMMFWYRQQPGQSLTLIATANQGSEATYESGFVIDKFPISRPNLTFSTLTVSNMSPEDSSIYLCSVGTGKTYGYTFGSGTRLTVV.

The sample holds many counts of this clone. The sample carries other DNA sequences with the same CDR3. This chain uses TRBV6-4 with TRBJ2-3; 11 positions agree with TRBD2. Germline assignment: CDR1 MRHNA and CDR2 SNTAGT. This CDR3 has 15 residues. Unmatched junction bases numbered 0, after V lost 0 bases and J lost 4 bases. CDR3 sequence (DNA): TGTGCCAGCAGTGACTCTAGCGGGGGGGCAGATACGCAGTATTTT. Encoded protein: CASSDSSGGADTQYF.

This clone occurred a few times. The CDR3 region is CASSRDRSLGDSNQPQHF. In DNA form, the CDR3 reads TGTGCCAGCAGTCGGGACAGGTCTCTCGGAGATAGCAATCAGCCCCAGCATTTT. This chain joins TRBV2 and TRBJ1-5; 8 bases line up with TRBD1. The CDR3 sequence is 18 residues long. Germline V lookup: CDR1 SNHLY, CDR2 FYNNEI. V was pared by 5 bases and J by 0 bases, with 12 bases of the junction left unmatched.